This T cell receptor (beta chain) was obtained from a study of identical twins. Findings and caveats of the study: Fewer insertions characterized abundant cord blood beta clonotypes, whereas memory repertoires showed none.

Donors were all healthy Caucasians. A template switching step contributed a universal primer site, while unique molecular identifiers were present in the cDNA. Each CDR3 protein gets one entry after TCRdb re-called the 5' RACE reads with MiXCR. The repertoire has hundreds of thousands of distinct CDR3 sequences, about 12% of them found once; the top ten carry around 7.2%. Trimming at V came to 2 bases and at J to 0 bases, leaving 4 bases not matched to a gene. The CDR3 length is 15 residues. Germline CDR1 reads MNHEY; CDR2 reads SVGAGI. This clonotype was detected only a few times. Its antigen is still unknown. This sample was also put to use in a study of yellow fever vaccine responses in identical twins.

This receptor was taken from a woman in her late teens or twenties in good health. Material for sequencing was CD8+ T cells sorted from blood. This chain joins TRBV6-5 and TRBJ2-7; 7 positions match TRBD2. The CDR3 DNA reads as TGTGCCAGCAGTTACGGGGGAGGGAACTCCTACGAGCAGTACGTC. Amino acids: CASSYGGGNSYEQYV.